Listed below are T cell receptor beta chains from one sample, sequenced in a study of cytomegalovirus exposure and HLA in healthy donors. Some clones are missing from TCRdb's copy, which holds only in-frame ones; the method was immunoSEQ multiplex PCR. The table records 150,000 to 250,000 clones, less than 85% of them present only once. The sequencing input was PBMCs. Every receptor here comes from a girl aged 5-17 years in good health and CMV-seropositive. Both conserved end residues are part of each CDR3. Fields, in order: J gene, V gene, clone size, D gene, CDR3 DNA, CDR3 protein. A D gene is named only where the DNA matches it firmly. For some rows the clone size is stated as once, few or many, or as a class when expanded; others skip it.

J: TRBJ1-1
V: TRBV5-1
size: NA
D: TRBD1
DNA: TGCGCCAGCAGCACAGGGACAGGATCGAACACTGAAGCTTTCTTT
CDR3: CASSTGTGSNTEAFF

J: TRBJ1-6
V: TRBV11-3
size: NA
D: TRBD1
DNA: TGTGCCAGCAGCTCCGGGACAGCAAATTCACCCCTCCACTTT
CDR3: CASSSGTANSPLHF

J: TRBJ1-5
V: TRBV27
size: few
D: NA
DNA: TGTGCCAGCAGTCTCAGGGTCGGTCAGCCCCAGCATTTT
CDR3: CASSLRVGQPQHF

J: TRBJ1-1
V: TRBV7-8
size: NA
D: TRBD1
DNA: TGTGCCAGCAGCCCCAGACAGGGTTCCGCGAACACTGAAGCTTTCTTT
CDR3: CASSPRQGSANTEAFF

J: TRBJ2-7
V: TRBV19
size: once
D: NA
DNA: TGTGCCAGTAGTCCCGGGACTCCAACCGATATGAAGTACTTC
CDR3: CASSPGTPTDMKYF

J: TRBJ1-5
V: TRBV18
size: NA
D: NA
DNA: TGTGCCAGCTCACAATGGTCGGAGAGCAATCAGCCCCAGCATTTT
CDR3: CASSQWSESNQPQHF

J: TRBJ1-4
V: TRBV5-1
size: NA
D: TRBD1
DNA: TGCGCCAGCAGCAACGCCACAGGGGTTAATGAAAAACTGTTTTTT
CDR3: CASSNATGVNEKLFF

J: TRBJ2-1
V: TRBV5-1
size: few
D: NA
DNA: TGCGCCAGCACCAACTGGGGGGGGCCGGTCAATGAGCAGTTCTTC
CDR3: CASTNWGGPVNEQFF

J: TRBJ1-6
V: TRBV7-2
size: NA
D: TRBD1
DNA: TGTGCCAGCAGCTTAGAAGGACAGGTAGCTCGGGCAGCTAAGATCCACTTT
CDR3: CASSLEGQVARAAKIHF

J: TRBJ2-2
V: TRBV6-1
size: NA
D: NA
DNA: TGTGCCAGCAGTGAACGGGCAGGGGACACCGGGGAGCTGTTTTTT
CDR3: CASSERAGDTGELFF

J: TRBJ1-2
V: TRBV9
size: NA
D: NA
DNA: TGTGCCAGCAGCGTAAACAGGGTAGATGGCGTCTATGGCTACACCTTC
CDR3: CASSVNRVDGVYGYTF

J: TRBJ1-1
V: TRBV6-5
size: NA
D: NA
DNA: TGTGCCAGCAGTACCAGACAGGCCCTGAACACTGAAGCTTTCTTT
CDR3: CASSTRQALNTEAFF

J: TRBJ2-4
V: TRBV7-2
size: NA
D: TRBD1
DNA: TGTGCCAGCAGCTTTGCTCCCCGGGGACAGGAGTCCATTCAGTACTTC
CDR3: CASSFAPRGQESIQYF

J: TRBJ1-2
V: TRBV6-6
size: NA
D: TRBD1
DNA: TGTGTCAGCAGCCCTGGACAGGGCCAAAGGGCTAACACCTTC
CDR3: CVSSPGQGQRANTF

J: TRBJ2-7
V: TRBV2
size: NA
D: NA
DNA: TGTGCCAGCAGTGACATCTACGAGCAGTACTTC
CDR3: CASSDIYEQYF

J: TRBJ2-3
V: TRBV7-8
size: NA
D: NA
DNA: TGTGCCAGCAGCTTAGAAGAGACAGCTAGCACAGATACGCAGTATTTT
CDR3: CASSLEETASTDTQYF

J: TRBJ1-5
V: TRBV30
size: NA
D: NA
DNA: TGTGCCTGGAGTGGCCAGAATCAGCCCCAGCATTTT
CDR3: CAWSGQNQPQHF

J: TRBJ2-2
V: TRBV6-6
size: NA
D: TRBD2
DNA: TGTGCCAGCAAAACTAGCGGGTCCGGGGAGCTGTTTTTT
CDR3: CASKTSGSGELFF

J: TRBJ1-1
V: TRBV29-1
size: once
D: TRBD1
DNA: TGCAGCGCCGGACAGGGAGTGAACACTGAAGCTTTCTTT
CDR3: CSAGQGVNTEAFF

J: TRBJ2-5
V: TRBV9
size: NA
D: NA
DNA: TGTGCCAGCAGCGAGCGACCGGGATACCAGGAGACCCAGTACTTC
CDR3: CASSERPGYQETQYF

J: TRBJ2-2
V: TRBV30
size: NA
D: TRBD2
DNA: TGTGCCTGGAGAAGCGGGGGATCCACCGGGGAGCTGTTTTTT
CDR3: CAWRSGGSTGELFF

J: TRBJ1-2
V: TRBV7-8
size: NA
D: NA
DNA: TGTGCCAGCAGCTTGGGAACGAGACAGAGAAATCCTTCCGATGGCTACACCTTC
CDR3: CASSLGTRQRNPSDGYTF

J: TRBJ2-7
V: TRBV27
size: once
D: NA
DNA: TGTGCCAGCAGCCCCCCCGGCAGGCTCTACTACGAGCAGTACTTC
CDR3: CASSPPGRLYYEQYF

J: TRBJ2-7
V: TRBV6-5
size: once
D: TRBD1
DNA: TGTGCCAGCAGTTCCTCCGGGACAGGGACCTACGAGCAGTACTTC
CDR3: CASSSSGTGTYEQYF

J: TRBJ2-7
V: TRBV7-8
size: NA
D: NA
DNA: TGTGCCAGCAGTGGTGGCGGCCCCTACGAGCAGTACTTC
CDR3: CASSGGGPYEQYF

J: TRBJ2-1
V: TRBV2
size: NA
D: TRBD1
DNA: TGTGCCAGCCAACAGGGGAGCTCCTACAATGAGCAGTTCTTC
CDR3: CASQQGSSYNEQFF

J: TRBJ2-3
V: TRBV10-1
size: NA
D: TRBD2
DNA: TGCGCCAGCAGCTCAGCCGGACTAGCGGGGGGGGGCACAGATACGCAGTATTTT
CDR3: CASSSAGLAGGGTDTQYF

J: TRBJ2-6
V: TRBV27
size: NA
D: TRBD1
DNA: TGTGCCAGCAGTACTACTACAGGGGCCGGGGCCAACGTCCTGACTTTC
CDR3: CASSTTTGAGANVLTF

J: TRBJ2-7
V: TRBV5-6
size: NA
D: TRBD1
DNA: TGTGCCAGCAGCGCTATACAGGGGAACGAGCAGTACTTC
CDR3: CASSAIQGNEQYF

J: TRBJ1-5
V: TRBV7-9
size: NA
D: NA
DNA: TGTTCCAGCTTCAACCTAGGTCGGGGGGTTCGCGGCAATCAGCCCCAGCATTTT
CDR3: CSSFNLGRGVRGNQPQHF

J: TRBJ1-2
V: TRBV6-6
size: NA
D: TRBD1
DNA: TGTGCCAGCAGTTACTCGGCCCTGACAGGGAACTATGGCTACACCTTC
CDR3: CASSYSALTGNYGYTF

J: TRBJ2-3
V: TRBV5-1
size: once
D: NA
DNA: TGCGCCAGCAGCTCCCTGGGAGTTCCGGGTGTGGATACGCAGTATTTT
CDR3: CASSSLGVPGVDTQYF

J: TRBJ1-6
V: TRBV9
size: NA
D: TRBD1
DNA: TGTGCCAGCAGCGCAGCGCAGGGGGCCTCGTATTCACCCCTCCACTTT
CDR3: CASSAAQGASYSPLHF

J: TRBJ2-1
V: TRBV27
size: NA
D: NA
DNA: TGTGCTAGCAGTTTAGACGTAATTGAGGCCTACAATGAGCAGTTCTTC
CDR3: CASSLDVIEAYNEQFF

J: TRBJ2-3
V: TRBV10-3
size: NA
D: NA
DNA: TGTGCCATCAGCGCGAATGGGGGCGGAGATACGCAGTATTTT
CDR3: CAISANGGGDTQYF

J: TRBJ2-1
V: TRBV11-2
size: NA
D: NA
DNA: TGTGCCAGCAGGGGTCGAGGGGGCTACAATGAGCAGTTCTTC
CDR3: CASRGRGGYNEQFF

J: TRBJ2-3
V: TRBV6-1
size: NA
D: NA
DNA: TGTGCCAGCAGTGAGGTTAGCGGTAGCACAGATACGCAGTATTTT
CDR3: CASSEVSGSTDTQYF

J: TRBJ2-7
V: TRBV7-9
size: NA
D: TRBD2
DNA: TGTGCCAGCAGCTTGCAGACTAGCGGGGCCTCCTACGAGCAGTACTTC
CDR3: CASSLQTSGASYEQYF

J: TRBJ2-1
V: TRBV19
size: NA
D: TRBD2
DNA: TGTGCCAGTACCACTAGCGGGGCCTACAATGAGCAGTTCTTC
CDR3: CASTTSGAYNEQFF

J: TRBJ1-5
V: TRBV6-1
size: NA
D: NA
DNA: TGTGCCAGCAGTGAAGCGAGGACGGAGGGCGAGGCCCAGCATTTT
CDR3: CASSEARTEGEAQHF

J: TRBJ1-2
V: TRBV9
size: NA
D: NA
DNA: TGTGCCAGCAGCCCCTGGACGGGAAACTATGGCTACACCTTC
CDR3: CASSPWTGNYGYTF

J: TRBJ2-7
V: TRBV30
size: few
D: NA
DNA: TGTGCCTGGAGTGTCGGCGCGGATACTCGGAAGTACTTC
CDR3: CAWSVGADTRKYF

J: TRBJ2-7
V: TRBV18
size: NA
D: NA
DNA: TGTGCCAGCTCACCCTCGGGGGACGAGCAGTACTTC
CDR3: CASSPSGDEQYF

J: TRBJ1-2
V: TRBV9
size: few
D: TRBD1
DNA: TGTGCCAGCAGCGTAGTGGGACAGGCCTATGGCTACACCTTC
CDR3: CASSVVGQAYGYTF

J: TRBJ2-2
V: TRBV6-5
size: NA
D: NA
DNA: TGTGCCAGCAGTACAGGGTTTGGGACCGGGGAGCTGTTTTTT
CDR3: CASSTGFGTGELFF

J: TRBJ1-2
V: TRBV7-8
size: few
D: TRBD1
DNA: TGTGCCAGCAGCTCACAGGGGTTTGACTATGGCTACACCTTC
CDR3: CASSSQGFDYGYTF

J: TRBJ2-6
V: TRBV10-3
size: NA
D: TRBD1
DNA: TGTGCCATCAGAGCCGGGACAGGGGGACTCTTTGGTATGACGGGGGCCAACGTCCTGACTTTC
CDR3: CAIRAGTGGLFGMTGANVLTF

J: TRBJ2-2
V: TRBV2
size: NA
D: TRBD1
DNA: TGTGCCAGCAGTTTGACAGGGGGTGACCGGGAGCTGTTTTTT
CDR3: CASSLTGGDRELFF

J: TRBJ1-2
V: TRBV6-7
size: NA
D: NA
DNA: TGTGCCAGCACCCACCTGGCGGTACTTGGCTACACCTTC
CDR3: CASTHLAVLGYTF

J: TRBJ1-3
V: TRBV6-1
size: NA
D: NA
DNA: TGTGCCAGCAGTGAAGAACCCTACGGAAACACCATATATTTT
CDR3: CASSEEPYGNTIYF

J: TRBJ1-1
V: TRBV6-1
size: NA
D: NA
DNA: TGTGCCAGCAGTAGCAAGGGGATCTGGAACACTGAAGCTTTCTTT
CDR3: CASSSKGIWNTEAFF